The 30 T cell receptor beta chains below were found in one sample sequenced in a study of shared clonotypes between healthy human individuals. In the naive CD8 group, cells lacked CD45RO and were positively selected for CCR7, so terminally differentiated effector memory CD45RA+ cells were left out. Produced via immunoSEQ multiplex PCR; TCRdb's table is partial and in-frame only. The top ten hold less than 0.12% of the sample, which has hundreds of thousands of clones, approximately 96% seen once. Sequencing input: naive CD8+ T cells sorted from blood. The receptor set was obtained from a woman in her thirties in good health.

This chain connects TRBV28 to TRBJ2-2, with 7 bases aligning to TRBD1. V was pared by 0 bases and J by 0 bases, with 1 base of the junction left unmatched. Germline V gives CDR1 MDHEN, CDR2 SYDVKM. CDR3 size: 16 residues. CDR3 sequence: CASSLWTGTNTGELFF. CDR3 sequence (DNA): TGTGCCAGCAGTTTATGGACAGGGACGAACACCGGGGAGCTGTTTTTT. The full variable domain, with the rest looked up from reference TRBV28 and TRBJ2-2, is DVKVTQSSRYLVKRTGEKVFLECVQDMDHENMFWYRQDPGLGLRLIYFSYDVKMKEKGDIPEGYSVSREKKERFSLILESASTNQTSMYLCASSLWTGTNTGELFFGEGSRLTVL.

This rearrangement joins TRBV7-9 to TRBJ2-7; a possible D gene is TRBD2 (6 bases). CDR3 size: 15 residues. Deletions cut 0 bases from V and 4 bases from J, with 13 bases between. Germline-derived CDR1 and CDR2 are SEHNR and FQNEAQ (reference sequence). The CDR3 sequence: CASSLAPREVYEQYF. The CDR3 nucleotides read TGTGCCAGCAGCTTAGCTCCCAGGGAGGTATACGAGCAGTACTTC.

The V call is TRBV19, the J call TRBJ2-2, with D perhaps TRBD1 or TRBD2 (5 bases each). This CDR3 region has 15 residues. Germline assignment: CDR1 LNHDA and CDR2 SQIVND (reference sequence). V was cut by 2 bases and J by 6 bases, with 13 bases left in between. The CDR3 nucleotides are TGTGCCAGTAGTATATGGGGACGGGGAGCCGGGGAGCTGTTTTTT. It codes for CASSIWGRGAGELFF.

The V and J genes are TRBV6-1 and TRBJ2-7, with 8 bases identical to TRBD1. From germline, CDR1 is MNHNS and CDR2 SASEGT. CDR3 length: 13 amino acids. With V trimmed by 8 bases and J by 0 bases, 3 bases remained unmatched. CDR3 nucleotide sequence: TGTGCCAGCCGGGACAGGAGCTCCTACGAGCAGTACTTC. Its translation: CASRDRSSYEQYF.

The chain uses TRBV25-1 and TRBJ2-1; 10 nucleotides align to TRBD1. The CDR3 is 15 amino acids. Germline V CDR1 and CDR2: MGHDK, SYGVNS. Trimming took 3 bases from V and 6 from J; bases not matched to a gene: 5. CDR3 amino acids: CASSDPGTGANEQFF. The CDR3 DNA reads as TGTGCCAGCAGTGACCCCGGGACAGGGGCCAATGAGCAGTTCTTC. Full variable domain (missing parts from reference TRBV25-1 and TRBJ2-1): EADIYQTPRYLVIGTGKKITLECSQTMGHDKMYWYQQDPGMELHLIHYSYGVNSTEKGDLSSESTVSRIRTEHFPLTLESARPSHTSQYLCASSDPGTGANEQFFGPGTRLTVL.

The chain couples TRBV15 to TRBJ2-1, with D perhaps matching TRBD1 or TRBD2 (5 bases each). CDR1 is LNHNV, CDR2 YYDKDF, per germline (reference sequence). Trimming stripped 0 bases from V and 7 bases from J, with 19 bases between. The CDR3 contains 17 residues. CDR3 bases: TGTGCCACCAGCAGAGAAGGGACCTTGGGACCCAGTAATGAGCAGTTCTTC. Translated: CATSREGTLGPSNEQFF.

The chain is built from TRBV27 and TRBJ1-4, with TRBD1 as a possible D gene (6 bases). The length of the CDR3 is 16 residues. Trimming stripped 2 bases from V and 4 bases from J, with 14 bases between. CDR1 is MNHEY, CDR2 SMNVEV, per germline (reference sequence). CDR3 nucleotides: TGTGCCAGCAGTTTAATCGGGGGCTCGATTAATGAAAAACTGTTTTTT. This encodes CASSLIGGSINEKLFF.

About this clone: Other DNA sequences in the same sample also yield this CDR3. The V call is TRBV6-5, the J call TRBJ2-1, with 12 nucleotides matching TRBD2. In germline, CDR1 is MNHEY, CDR2 SVGAGI. The CDR3 length is 15 residues. With V trimmed by 4 bases and J by 4 bases, 2 bases remained unmatched. The CDR3: CASSFGLAGYNEQFF. In DNA form, the CDR3 reads TGTGCCAGCAGTTTCGGACTAGCGGGATACAATGAGCAGTTCTTC.

This clone was counted a single time. V is TRBV28 and J is TRBJ2-3; TRBD1 might be the D (5 bases). In germline, CDR1 is MDHEN, CDR2 SYDVKM. V gave up 3 bases and J gave up 0 bases, with 7 bases separating them. The CDR3 sequence is 14 residues long. The CDR3 is CASSLTDSTDTQYF. The CDR3 DNA is TGTGCCAGCAGTTTGACAGATAGCACAGATACGCAGTATTTT. Supplemented by reference TRBV28 and TRBJ2-3, the full variable domain reads DVKVTQSSRYLVKRTGEKVFLECVQDMDHENMFWYRQDPGLGLRLIYFSYDVKMKEKGDIPEGYSVSREKKERFSLILESASTNQTSMYLCASSLTDSTDTQYFGPGTRLTVL.

V usage is TRBV28 and J usage is TRBJ2-1; tentatively, D is TRBD2 (5 bases). The CDR3 contains 16 residues. The germline V gene encodes CDR1 MDHEN and CDR2 SYDVKM. V was clipped by 6 bases and J by 0 bases, with 15 bases between them. CDR3 sequence reads: CASSLSPGSSYNEQFF. The CDR3 region has the DNA TGTGCCAGCAGCCTCAGCCCTGGGAGCTCCTACAATGAGCAGTTCTTC. The complete variable domain, with remaining parts taken from reference TRBV28 and TRBJ2-1, reads DVKVTQSSRYLVKRTGEKVFLECVQDMDHENMFWYRQDPGLGLRLIYFSYDVKMKEKGDIPEGYSVSREKKERFSLILESASTNQTSMYLCASSLSPGSSYNEQFFGPGTRLTVL.

About this clone itself: This CDR3 is also generated by other DNA sequences in the sample. The rearrangement uses TRBV5-1 and TRBJ1-1; D call uncertain. The CDR3 totals 12 residues. Germline loops: CDR1 SGHRS, CDR2 YFSETQ. V was clipped by 0 bases and J by 4 bases, with 4 bases between them. The CDR3 bases are TGCGCCAGCAGCTTGGACAGCACTGAAGCTTTCTTT. Its protein product is CASSLDSTEAFF. The full variable domain, with the rest looked up from reference TRBV5-1 and TRBJ1-1, is KAGVTQTPRYLIKTRGQQVTLSCSPISGHRSVSWYQQTPGQGLQFLFEYFSETQRNKGNFPGRFSGRQFSNSRSEMNVSTLELGDSALYLCASSLDSTEAFFGQGTRLTVV.

The chain carries TRBV5-6 and TRBJ2-4; tentative D call: TRBD1 (6 bases). V lost 0 bases and J 5 bases, leaving 9 bases between the germline ends. This CDR3 has 14 residues. Germline CDR1 reads SGHDT; CDR2 reads YYEEEE. The CDR3 nucleotides read TGTGCCAGCAGCTTGGGCTGGACAGAAAACATTCAGTACTTC. Its protein is CASSLGWTENIQYF.

The CDR3 spells CASSLGGIESTDTQYF. The CDR3 DNA follows: TGTGCCAGCAGCTTAGGTGGGATAGAAAGCACAGATACGCAGTATTTT. This rearrangement joins TRBV7-9 to TRBJ2-3; D uncertain. From germline, CDR1 is SEHNR and CDR2 FQNEAQ (reference sequence). This CDR3 contains 16 residues. V gave up 1 base and J gave up 0 bases, with 11 bases separating them.

The V call is TRBV4-1, the J call TRBJ1-3, with a possible D match to TRBD1 (5 bases). The germline V and J ends were trimmed by 0 bases and 4 bases, with 10 bases remaining between them. Looked up from germline, CDR1 is MGHRA and CDR2 is YSYEKL. The CDR3 totals 15 residues. CDR3 in DNA: TGCGCCAGCAGCCAAGATCGGGGCAGGGGAAACACCATATATTTT. Amino acid sequence: CASSQDRGRGNTIYF.

This clone was seen once. The chain links TRBV29-1 to TRBJ2-3, with D perhaps TRBD2 (6 bases). The CDR3 contains 11 residues. Germline-derived CDR1 and CDR2 are SQVTM and ANQGSEA. V was clipped by 7 bases and J by 2 bases, with 7 bases between them. CDR3 in amino acids: CSGGTTDTQYF. In DNA, the CDR3 is TGCAGCGGCGGGACCACAGATACGCAGTATTTT.

V usage is TRBV13 and J usage is TRBJ2-1, with TRBD1 as a possible D gene (5 bases). V lost 3 bases, J lost 12 bases, and 12 bases lay in between. The germline V gene encodes CDR1 PRHDT and CDR2 FYEKMQ (reference sequence). The CDR3 contains 12 residues. CDR3 amino acids: CASSFYSGPQFF. The CDR3 DNA reads as TGTGCCAGCAGCTTTTACTCAGGGCCGCAGTTCTTC.

This rearrangement joins TRBV28 to TRBJ2-7; a weak D match, TRBD1 (6 bases). V lost 3 bases and J 3 bases, leaving 15 bases between the germline ends. CDR3 length: 15 residues. Germline-derived CDR1 and CDR2 are MDHEN and SYDVKM. In DNA, the CDR3 is TGTGCCAGCAGTTTTTTCCGGGACATCGTCTACGAGCAGTACTTC. The encoded protein is CASSFFRDIVYEQYF.

V and J are TRBV27 and TRBJ2-7; no definite D call. The V gene's germline CDR1 is MNHEY and CDR2 SMNVEV (reference sequence). This CDR3 contains 16 residues. V lost 3 bases to trimming and J lost 3 bases, with 18 bases between them. CDR3 in amino acids: CASSFKARTKGYEQYF. CDR3 in DNA: TGTGCCAGCAGTTTTAAGGCCAGAACCAAGGGCTACGAGCAGTACTTC.

This chain connects TRBV27 to TRBJ2-5; D might be TRBD2 (6 bases). CDR1 is MNHEY and CDR2 is SMNVEV in the germline V gene (reference sequence). CDR3 length: 12 residues. V lost 7 bases, J lost 4 bases, and 10 bases lay in between. DNA of the CDR3: TGTGCCAGCATGGGGGGAGCAGAGACCCAGTACTTC. Encoded protein: CASMGGAETQYF.

CDR3 protein: CASSFPQSRGNIQYF. Written as DNA, the CDR3 is TGTGCCAGCAGCTTCCCCCAGTCCAGGGGAAACATTCAGTACTTC. The rearrangement links TRBV11-3 to TRBJ2-4; D possibly corresponds to TRBD1 (6 bases). The CDR3 is made up of 15 amino acids. Trimming left V 3 bases short and J 6 bases short, with 15 bases between. CDR1 is SGHNT and CDR2 is YENEEA in the germline V gene.

On this clone itself: Other nucleotide sequences from this sample produce the same CDR3. The rearrangement uses TRBV15 and TRBJ2-7; the D is unclear. Trimming took 0 bases from V and 4 from J, leaving 10 bases between them. The germline V gene encodes CDR1 LNHNV and CDR2 YYDKDF (reference sequence). The CDR3 spans 14 residues. CDR3 in DNA: TGTGCCACCAGCAGAGATCTAGGGTCTTACGAGCAGTACTTC. Protein sequence: CATSRDLGSYEQYF. The full variable domain, in which reference TRBV15 and TRBJ2-7 provide the parts outside the CDR3, is DAMVIQNPRYQVTQFGKPVTLSCSQTLNHNVMYWYQQKSSQAPKLLFHYYDKDFNNEADTPDNFQSRRPNTSFCFLDIRSPGLGDTAMYLCATSRDLGSYEQYFGPGTRLTVT.

The V and J genes are TRBV7-8 and TRBJ1-3; tentatively, D is TRBD1 (6 bases). V shed 2 bases and J shed 4 bases, with 15 bases lying between them. The CDR3 covers 16 residues. From germline, CDR1 is SGHVS and CDR2 FQNEAQ. CDR3 DNA sequence: TGTGCCAGCAGCTTATCACAGGGCATTGCCGGAAACACCATATATTTT. Translation: CASSLSQGIAGNTIYF.

In DNA, the CDR3 is TGTGCCAGCAGCACCCGATCCACAGGGGAAGCTTTCTTT. Translating it yields CASSTRSTGEAFF. The chain joins TRBV13 to TRBJ1-1, with D possibly matching TRBD1 (6 bases). The V and J ends lost 5 bases and 8 bases respectively, with 15 bases between them. The CDR3 contains 13 residues. The germline V gene encodes CDR1 PRHDT and CDR2 FYEKMQ (reference sequence).

V and J are TRBV6-1 and TRBJ2-7, with D tentatively TRBD1 (6 bases). The V and J ends lost 3 bases and 0 bases respectively, with 12 bases between them. Germline lookup yields CDR1 MNHNS and CDR2 SASEGT. CDR3 size: 15 residues. Here the CDR3 reads CASSEGRDISYEQYF. CDR3 DNA sequence: TGTGCCAGCAGTGAGGGACGGGACATCTCCTACGAGCAGTACTTC.

The chain employs TRBV6-1 and TRBJ2-7; D might be TRBD2 (5 bases). The germline V and J ends were trimmed by 1 base and 3 bases, with 16 bases remaining between them. The CDR3 loop spans 16 amino acids. Germline CDR1 reads MNHNS; CDR2 reads SASEGT. DNA for the CDR3: TGTGCCAGCAGTGAAGAAACGGGATACCCGGTCTACGAGCAGTACTTC. This translates into CASSEETGYPVYEQYF.

Concerning this clone itself: The same CDR3 can be traced to other DNA sequences in this sample. The V gene is TRBV27, the J gene TRBJ1-1; 9 nucleotides line up with TRBD1. The germline V gene has CDR1 MNHEY and CDR2 SMNVEV (reference sequence). With V trimmed by 2 bases and J by 0 bases, 1 base remained unmatched. CDR3 length: 15 residues. In nucleotides, the CDR3 is TGTGCCAGCAGTTTAACAGGGGGCATGAACACTGAAGCTTTCTTT. Encoded protein: CASSLTGGMNTEAFF.

The chain joins TRBV6-6 to TRBJ2-7, with D unresolved. Germline V lookup: CDR1 MNHNY, CDR2 SVGAGI (reference sequence). Trimming removed 2 bases from V and 4 bases from J, with 15 bases in between. The CDR3 has 15 residues. Written as DNA, the CDR3 is TGTGCCAGCAGTTACACGCTAGAAGACCCATACGAGCAGTACTTC. Protein: CASSYTLEDPYEQYF.

V usage is TRBV2 and J usage is TRBJ1-4, with D tentatively TRBD1 (5 bases). The CDR3 totals 13 residues. V was cut by 8 bases and J by 4 bases, with 11 bases left in between. The germline V gene has CDR1 SNHLY and CDR2 FYNNEI. The CDR3 DNA sequence: TGTGCCAGCCGGGGGGGAGATAATGAAAAACTGTTTTTT. This sequence encodes CASRGGDNEKLFF.

V and J are TRBV11-2 and TRBJ2-7; D is ambiguous. Trimming took off 5 bases at V and 1 base at J, with 12 bases between the two ends. CDR1 and CDR2 (germline): SGHAT, FQNNGV. This CDR3 has 14 residues. The CDR3 DNA reads as TGTGCCAGCAGCACATATGAAGTTTCCTACGAGCAGTACTTC. Residues: CASSTYEVSYEQYF.

This clone was detected only once. The V gene is TRBV5-1, the J gene TRBJ1-1; no firm D call. The germline V and J ends were trimmed by 4 bases and 0 bases, with 13 bases remaining between them. CDR1 is SGHRS, CDR2 YFSETQ, per germline. This CDR3 spans 15 amino acids. The CDR3 loop is CASSAEEFLNTEAFF. In DNA, the CDR3 is TGCGCCAGCAGCGCGGAGGAGTTTTTGAACACTGAAGCTTTCTTT. The whole variable domain, filled in from reference TRBV5-1 and TRBJ1-1, reads KAGVTQTPRYLIKTRGQQVTLSCSPISGHRSVSWYQQTPGQGLQFLFEYFSETQRNKGNFPGRFSGRQFSNSRSEMNVSTLELGDSALYLCASSAEEFLNTEAFFGQGTRLTVV.